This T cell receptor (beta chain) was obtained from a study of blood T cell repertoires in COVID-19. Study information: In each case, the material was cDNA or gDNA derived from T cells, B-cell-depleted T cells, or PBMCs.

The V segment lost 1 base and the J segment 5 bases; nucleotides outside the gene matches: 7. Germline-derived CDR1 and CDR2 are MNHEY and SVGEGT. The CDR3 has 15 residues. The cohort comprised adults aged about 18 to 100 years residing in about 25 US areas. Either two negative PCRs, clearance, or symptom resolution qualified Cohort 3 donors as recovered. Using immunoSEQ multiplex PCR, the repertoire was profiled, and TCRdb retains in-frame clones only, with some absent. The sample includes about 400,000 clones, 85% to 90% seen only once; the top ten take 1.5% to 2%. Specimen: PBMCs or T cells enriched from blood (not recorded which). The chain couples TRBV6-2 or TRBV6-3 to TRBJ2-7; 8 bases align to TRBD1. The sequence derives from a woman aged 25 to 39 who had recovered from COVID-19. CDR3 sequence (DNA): TGTGCCAGCAGTTACTGGAACAGGGGGGACGACGAGCAGTACTTC. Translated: CASSYWNRGDDEQYF.